A selection of T cell receptor beta chains follows, all from one sample in a study of OX40 agonist ivuxolimab in advanced cancers. Measured with immunoSEQ multiplex PCR; TCRdb has only the in-frame clones, and not every one. Of more than 40,000 clones in the sample, approximately 71% are singletons; the top ten hold around 2.5%. The specimen comprised CD4+ or CD8+ T cells sorted from blood, sampled in a trial of the OX40 agonist ivuxolimab. The receptors originated from an adult with an advanced solid tumor such as melanoma, head and neck, liver or kidney cancer. Each CDR3 is given with its conserved first and last residue.

CDR3: CASSYSGTTAYGYTF
V: TRBV6-5

CDR3: CASVPGQGDPVGSYEQYF
V: TRBV12-5

CDR3: CASSERRLQETQYF
V: TRBV2

CDR3: CASRPRASGRGADTQYF
V: TRBV28

CDR3: CASTHTLYNEQFF
V: TRBV19

CDR3: CASSSTGGFTDTQYF
V: TRBV7-3

CDR3: CASSSGQGGLMNTEAFF
V: TRBV27

CDR3: CASSPGLAGNEQYF
V: TRBV7-2

CDR3: CASSGRGAGYYEQYF
V: TRBV28

CDR3: CASSFRGYNQPQHF
V: TRBV28

CDR3: CASTFGTGGYEQYF
V: TRBV5-1

CDR3: CAIRAPGTGLYGYTF
V: TRBV10-3

CDR3: CASSWGGGTEAFF
V: TRBV5-1

CDR3: CASRKEGNEQFF
V: TRBV21-1

CDR3: CSVATGGDNEQFF
V: TRBV29-1

CDR3: CASSEFRVGETQYF
V: TRBV25-1

CDR3: CASSLGGTNTEAFF
V: TRBV5-1

CDR3: CASSRGKQTSGNTIYF
V: TRBV4-2

CDR3: CASSVPGQGWRRF
V: TRBV6-1

CDR3: CASSPLRRIAKNIQYF
V: TRBV11-2

CDR3: CATSRDLAGVSNEQFF
V: TRBV15

CDR3: CASSGTSGNTGELFF
V: TRBV2

CDR3: CASRRRGESAEAFF
V: TRBV6-1

CDR3: CASSHRVSQSPDTQYF
V: TRBV5-1

CDR3: CASSLEGSNTEAFF
V: TRBV7-2

CDR3: CASSYSKKGGYEQYF
V: TRBV6-6

CDR3: CASSYDLQGYGYTF
V: TRBV6-5

CDR3: CASSIQLNVGGSQETQYF
V: TRBV19

CDR3: CAWALPGTSNF
V: TRBV30

CDR3: CASSFYILTLRPGANVLTF
V: TRBV5-1

CDR3: CASVKTSGSNEQFF
V: TRBV2

CDR3: CASPPEVSQETQYF
V: TRBV28

CDR3: CASSPRGGTANTIYF
V: TRBV9

CDR3: CASRRPGGGYGYTF
V: TRBV6-5

CDR3: CASNPDINQPQHF
V: TRBV2

CDR3: CASSFTGGGYGYTF
V: TRBV5-1

CDR3: CASSPPGLAGEQFF
V: TRBV18

CDR3: CAWSGTFTYEQYF
V: TRBV30

CDR3: CASSPTDNSPLHF
V: TRBV5-1

CDR3: CASSTGQGADTWNSPLHF
V: TRBV19

CDR3: CASSYSRENEQFF
V: TRBV6-5

CDR3: CASSVYRTVYEQYF
V: TRBV6-1

CDR3: CASEDISTDTQYF
V: TRBV6-1

CDR3: CAIQLYNEQFF
V: TRBV25-1

CDR3: CASSGGTAANYGYTF
V: TRBV6-1

CDR3: CASRRDLDRINQPQHF
V: TRBV2

CDR3: CASSQAGYEQYF
V: TRBV6-5